The clone carrying this T cell receptor (beta chain) was counted between two and nine times. This sample was taken from a study of T-cell reconstitution after alpha-beta-depleted transplantation in children. Preparation of the TCRbeta library was carried out with unique molecular identifiers. TCRdb independently ran MiXCR on the PCR reads; one entry per CDR3 protein. The sample has 440,000 or so distinct CDR3 sequences; roughly 10% are singletons. V lost 5 bases, J lost 14 bases, and 20 bases stayed unmatched. The CDR3 contains 17 residues. The chain has TRBV12-3 or TRBV12-4 and TRBJ2-1; 11 bases line up with TRBD2. The TCR originated in a human donor who donated a stem cell graft to a child with acute myeloid leukemia. Sequencing was performed on PBMCs from the stem cell graft donor, taken from the stem cell graft. CDR3 DNA sequence: TGTGCCAGCAGTCTATCCGGCCTAGCGGGGGGCGCCCTGGGAGAGTTCTTC. Translation gives CASSLSGLAGGALGEFF.